The 26 T cell receptor beta chains below were found in one sample sequenced in a study of blood T cell repertoires in COVID-19. This table comes from immunoSEQ multiplex PCR, and its TCRdb copy is limited to in-frame clones, with some not included. The data contain some 210,000 clones, around 91% of them seen just once; the ten biggest clones take up around 4.8%. The sample comprised peripheral blood. These receptors were obtained from a woman aged 35 to 49 with acute or convalescent COVID-19.

This chain uses TRBV4-2 with TRBJ2-3, with TRBD2 matching over 14 bases. In germline, CDR1 is LGHNA, CDR2 YNFKEQ. Unmatched junction bases numbered 6, after V lost 1 base and J lost 6 bases. The CDR3 totals 17 residues. The CDR3 is CASSQVGLAGGSDTQYF. CDR3 coding DNA: TGTGCCAGCAGCCAAGTAGGACTAGCGGGGGGATCCGATACGCAGTATTTT.

The chain combines TRBV7-7 with TRBJ1-2; D is uncertain. There are 13 residues in the CDR3. Germline V CDR1 and CDR2: SSHAT, FNYEAQ (reference sequence). The CDR3 spells CATSPLGSHGYTF. CDR3 nucleotides: TGTGCAACCTCCCCCTTAGGGAGTCATGGCTACACCTTC.

The chain joins TRBV5-4 to TRBJ2-3; TRBD2 matches 10 bases. This CDR3 contains 16 residues. Germline V gene sequence: CDR1 SGHNT, CDR2 YYREEE (reference sequence). With 2 bases clipped from V and 1 base from J, the junction kept 4 bases outside the gene matches. This chain's CDR3 is CASSLAGGRGTDTQYF. The CDR3 region has the DNA TGTGCCAGCAGCTTAGCGGGGGGGCGCGGCACAGATACGCAGTATTTT.

This clone was seen a few times. The chain links TRBV10-3 to TRBJ2-2; 9 bases fit TRBD1. Germline trimming cut 0 bases from V and 6 bases from J; bases unmatched to any gene: 5. Per germline, CDR1 ENHRY and CDR2 SYGVKD. The CDR3 extends over 16 amino acids. CDR3 sequence (DNA): TGTGCCATCAGTGAGTCACAGGGGGCTCGGGCCGGGGAGCTGTTTTTT. This codes for CAISESQGARAGELFF.

J is TRBJ1-1 and V is TRBV10-3; perhaps TRBD1 as D (5 bases). The CDR3 is made up of 15 amino acids. With 3 bases removed from V and 5 bases from J, the gap between germline ends came to 16 bases. Germline CDR1 is ENHRY and CDR2 is SYGVKD. As DNA, the CDR3 is TGTGCCATCAGTGATAAGGGGAGAGGAGGGACTGAAGCTTTCTTT. Its translation: CAISDKGRGGTEAFF.

V is TRBV6-1 and J is TRBJ1-2, with a possible D match to TRBD1 (6 bases). The CDR3 is 13 residues long. CDR1 and CDR2 (germline): MNHNS, SASEGT. The V end was cut by 6 bases, the J end by 4 bases, with 12 bases between. In nucleotides, the CDR3 is TGTGCCAGCAGCCCTACAGGGAGCTATGGCTACACCTTC. Translation: CASSPTGSYGYTF.

The V gene is TRBV27, the J gene TRBJ1-1, with a tentative D call TRBD1 (6 bases). V lost 5 bases and J lost 2, with 18 bases in between. The CDR3 contains 16 residues. CDR1 is MNHEY, CDR2 SMNVEV, per germline (reference sequence). This CDR3 reads CASSDLHRDTNTEAFF. The CDR3 region has the DNA TGTGCCAGCAGTGACCTACACCGGGACACCAACACTGAAGCTTTCTTT.

The chain links TRBV6-2 or TRBV6-3 to TRBJ1-3; D uncertain. Trimming shortened V by 5 bases and J by 1 base, and 9 bases separated the two germline ends. In germline, CDR1 is MNHEY, CDR2 SVGEGT. This CDR3 has 14 residues. This CDR3 reads CASSLAASGNTIYF. The CDR3 nucleotides are TGTGCCAGCAGTCTCGCGGCATCTGGAAACACCATATATTTT.

This chain uses TRBV15 with TRBJ1-4; D possibly corresponds to TRBD1 (5 bases). V lost 0 bases and J lost 6, with 14 bases in between. The CDR3 consists of 16 residues. Germline V gene data show CDR1 as LNHNV and CDR2 as YYDKDF (reference sequence). CDR3 sequence reads: CATSRDGQGGDEKLFF. CDR3 nucleotide sequence: TGTGCCACCAGCAGAGATGGGCAGGGTGGAGATGAAAAACTGTTTTTT.

This chain links TRBV3-1 (or the pseudogene TRBV3-2) with TRBJ1-5, with D perhaps matching TRBD1 (5 bases). CDR3 size: 15 residues. In germline, CDR1 is LGHDT, CDR2 YNNKEL (reference sequence). Trimming took off 3 bases at V and 0 bases at J, with 9 bases between the two ends. The CDR3 DNA sequence: TGTGCCAGCAGCCAGACAGCCAATAGCAATCAGCCCCAGCATTTT. It yields the protein CASSQTANSNQPQHF.

V and J are TRBV18 and TRBJ2-7; 7 bases are shared with TRBD1. In germline, CDR1 is KGHSH, CDR2 LQKENI. The J segment lost 4 bases and the V segment lost 6 bases, leaving 12 bases of the junction unmatched. This CDR3 is 15 amino acids long. CDR3 residues: CASSQQLTGKYEQYV. The CDR3 nucleotides are TGTGCCAGCTCGCAACAATTGACAGGGAAGTACGAGCAGTACGTC.

The chain links TRBV3-1 (or the pseudogene TRBV3-2) to TRBJ2-7, with D perhaps matching TRBD1 (5 bases). Germline CDR1 reads LGHDT; CDR2 reads YNNKEL (reference sequence). The V end lost 2 bases, the J end lost 2 bases, and 16 bases lay between the germline ends. This CDR3 has 16 residues. DNA for the CDR3: TGTGCCAGCAGCCAACCTGGACAAGCCTCTACCTACGAGCAGTACGTC. Protein: CASSQPGQASTYEQYV.

This chain links TRBV5-6 with TRBJ1-6; 7 bases align to TRBD1. The germline V gene has CDR1 SGHDT and CDR2 YYEEEE. This CDR3 comprises 15 residues. The V segment lost 0 bases and the J segment 8 bases; nucleotides outside the gene matches: 5. CDR3 loop: CASSLDRGTHSPLHF. The CDR3 bases are TGTGCCAGCAGCTTGGACAGGGGTACTCATTCACCCCTCCACTTT.

This rearrangement joins TRBV25-1 to TRBJ2-2; D call uncertain. CDR1 and CDR2 from the germline V gene are MGHDK and SYGVNS. This CDR3 has 13 amino acids. The V end was cut by 4 bases, the J end by 6 bases, with 9 bases between. The DNA of the CDR3 is TGTGCCAGCAGTGCCGGGTTCGCCGGGGAGCTGTTTTTT. Protein sequence: CASSAGFAGELFF. Supplemented by reference TRBV25-1 and TRBJ2-2, the full variable domain reads EADIYQTPRYLVIGTGKKITLECSQTMGHDKMYWYQQDPGMELHLIHYSYGVNSTEKGDLSSESTVSRIRTEHFPLTLESARPSHTSQYLCASSAGFAGELFFGEGSRLTVL.

This sequence joins TRBV4-1 and TRBJ2-3; TRBD2 is a possible D gene (6 bases). CDR3 length: 15 amino acids. V was trimmed by 4 bases and J by 2 bases, leaving 13 bases between them. CDR1 and CDR2 from the germline V gene are MGHRA and YSYEKL. The DNA for the CDR3 is TGCGCCAGCAGCCCCCGGGACTTTACCACAGATACGCAGTATTTT. Its protein product is CASSPRDFTTDTQYF.

V and J are TRBV7-2 and TRBJ2-3, with 14 bases that match TRBD2. Trimming cost V 1 base and J 4 bases; bases outside gene matches: 4. The CDR3 totals 17 residues. Germline lookup yields CDR1 SGHTA and CDR2 FQGNSA. In DNA, the CDR3 is TGTGCCAGCAGCTTAGGGGGACTAGCGGGGGTATCAGATACGCAGTATTTT. This encodes CASSLGGLAGVSDTQYF.

The rearrangement joins TRBV4-1 to TRBJ2-1; D call uncertain. CDR3 length: 14 residues. Looked up from germline, CDR1 is MGHRA and CDR2 is YSYEKL. Trimming took 6 bases from V and 0 from J, leaving 9 bases between them. The CDR3 sequence: CASRKQSSYNEQFF. The CDR3 DNA reads TGCGCCAGCAGGAAACAGAGCTCCTACAATGAGCAGTTCTTC.

The chain recombines TRBV7-8 with TRBJ1-3; possibly TRBD1 for D (5 bases). The germline V and J ends were trimmed by 0 bases and 2 bases, with 11 bases remaining between them. There are 16 residues in the CDR3. Germline V gene sequence: CDR1 SGHVS, CDR2 FQNEAQ. In nucleotides, the CDR3 is TGTGCCAGCAGCTTAGCGCCAGGGAGGGCTGGAAACACCATATATTTT. Translation gives CASSLAPGRAGNTIYF.

J is TRBJ1-2 and V is TRBV25-1; D may be TRBD1 (5 bases). Germline values: CDR1 MGHDK, CDR2 SYGVNS. V gave up 6 bases and J gave up 7 bases, with 12 bases separating them. The CDR3 is 12 amino acids. CDR3 protein: CASSPGSFGYTF. The CDR3 region has the DNA TGTGCCAGCAGCCCAGGGTCTTTTGGCTACACCTTC.

CDR3 nucleotide sequence: TGTGCCAGCAGTTACTCGTTTGGACAAACGAACACTGAAGCTTTCTTT. Protein sequence: CASSYSFGQTNTEAFF. J is TRBJ1-1 and V is TRBV6-6; TRBD1 is a possible D gene (5 bases). Germline V gene sequence: CDR1 MNHNY, CDR2 SVGAGI (reference sequence). Trimming removed 0 bases from V and 1 base from J, with 12 bases in between. This CDR3 spans 16 amino acids.

The chain couples TRBV5-5 to TRBJ2-7, with TRBD2 as a possible D gene (7 bases). The CDR3 is 15 residues long. V lost 0 bases to trimming and J lost 2 bases, with 12 bases between them. Germline CDR1 SGHKS, CDR2 YYEKEE (reference sequence). CDR3 residues: CASSLEGGGTYEQYV. CDR3 DNA sequence: TGTGCCAGCAGCTTGGAGGGGGGGGGAACCTACGAGCAGTACGTC.

The chain uses TRBV2 and TRBJ1-5; 7 bases are a match to TRBD1. This CDR3 has 14 amino acids. V shed 6 bases and J 6 bases; nucleotides not matched to a gene: 8. Germline V lookup: CDR1 SNHLY, CDR2 FYNNEI. CDR3 coding DNA: TGTGCCAGCAGCGGGACAGTGGTCGGTCAGCCCCAGCATTTT. This encodes CASSGTVVGQPQHF.

The gene calls are TRBV20-1 and TRBJ2-1, with 9 bases that match TRBD2. The CDR3 is made up of 15 amino acids. Germline loops: CDR1 DFQATT, CDR2 SNEGSKA (reference sequence). V trimming: 3 bases; J trimming: 0 bases; junction bases outside the gene matches: 3. CDR3 in amino acids: CSASSGGNSYNEQFF. The CDR3 DNA follows: TGCAGTGCTAGTAGCGGGGGCAACTCCTACAATGAGCAGTTCTTC.

The sample holds a few counts of this clone. V usage is TRBV18 and J usage is TRBJ1-2; unclear D gene. Per the germline V gene, CDR1 is KGHSH and CDR2 is LQKENI. Trimming left V 2 bases short and J 2 bases short, with 9 bases between. This CDR3 contains 14 residues. The CDR3 coding sequence is TGTGCCAGCTCACCATCGCTCGAGAACTATGGCTACACCTTC. Protein product: CASSPSLENYGYTF.

The V gene is TRBV6-2 or TRBV6-3, the J gene TRBJ2-1; 9 nucleotides match TRBD2. With 2 bases clipped from V and 8 bases from J, the junction kept 4 bases outside the gene matches. CDR1 MNHEY and CDR2 SVGEGT come from the germline V gene. CDR3 length equals 14 residues. CDR3 loop: CASSYGLAGYEQFF. The CDR3 region has the DNA TGTGCCAGCAGTTACGGGCTAGCGGGATATGAGCAGTTCTTC.

This sequence joins TRBV3-1 (or the pseudogene TRBV3-2) and TRBJ1-1; TRBD1 agrees at 9 bases. Trimming took 4 bases from V and 3 from J; bases not matched to a gene: 3. CDR1 and CDR2 (germline): LGHDT, YNNKEL (reference sequence). The CDR3 sequence is 14 residues long. The CDR3 nucleotides are TGTGCCAGCAGCCGCCGGGACAGGGACACTGAAGCTTTCTTT. Amino acid sequence: CASSRRDRDTEAFF.